This T cell receptor beta chain emerged from a study of T cell responses to AZD1222 COVID-19 vaccine. With 7 bases clipped from V and 4 bases from J, the junction kept 7 bases outside the gene matches. Germline assignment: CDR1 WSHSY and CDR2 SAAADI. The CDR3 spans 15 residues. Only in-frame clones appear in the TCRdb table, and some are missing; sequencing was by immunoSEQ multiplex PCR. The sample yields 90,000 to 100,000 clones, roughly 86% seen once. The chain joins TRBV10-2 to TRBJ2-7, with 13 bases fitting TRBD2. This TCR was recovered from an adult who received the AZD1222 COVID-19 vaccine. The specimen comprised peripheral blood, sampled 28 days after the second AZD1222 dose. The CDR3 DNA sequence: TGCGCCAGCATTCCGGGACTAGCGGGATCTTACGAGCAGTACTTC. Translating gives CASIPGLAGSYEQYF.